The 20 T cell receptor beta chains reported below all come from one sample, sequenced in a study of blood T cell repertoires in COVID-19. The table came from immunoSEQ multiplex PCR; TCRdb's copy has only in-frame clones and leaves some out. This table holds about 110,000 clones, 87% found once. Sequenced material: peripheral blood. These receptors came from a human donor in a cohort sampled during active COVID-19.

The rearrangement links TRBV5-4 to TRBJ2-3, with 7 bases that match TRBD1. Per the germline V gene, CDR1 is SGHNT and CDR2 is YYREEE (reference sequence). V was clipped by 4 bases and J by 0 bases; unmatched bases: 5. This CDR3 region has 15 residues. The CDR3 nucleotides are TGTGCCAGCAGCCACCCAGGGGGAAGCACAGATACGCAGTATTTT. Protein product: CASSHPGGSTDTQYF.

The V gene is TRBV6-6, the J gene TRBJ1-1, with TRBD1 matching 7 bases. There are 14 residues in the CDR3. Germline values: CDR1 MNHNY, CDR2 SVGAGI (reference sequence). Losses at the gene ends were 2 bases for V and 1 base for J; bases not matched to a gene: 1. CDR3 DNA: TGTGCCAGCAGTTACGACAGGGCGAACACTGAAGCTTTCTTT. Residues: CASSYDRANTEAFF.

The chain has TRBV28 and TRBJ2-5, with 14 nucleotides matching TRBD2. The junction had 10 bases not matched to a gene; V was cut back by 2 bases and J by 2 bases. The CDR3 is 19 amino acids. CDR1 MDHEN and CDR2 SYDVKM come from the germline V gene. The chain's CDR3 is CASSLSSTSGRGGQETQYF. The CDR3 DNA is TGTGCCAGCAGTTTAAGTTCGACTAGCGGGAGGGGAGGTCAAGAGACCCAGTACTTC.

This clone was detected once. The rearrangement links TRBV7-3 to TRBJ2-2, with 8 bases fitting TRBD2. The CDR3 runs to 17 residues. Germline assignment: CDR1 SGHTA and CDR2 FQGTGA. J gave up 5 bases and V 1 base, and 9 bases lay outside the gene matches. CDR3 nucleotides: TGTGCCAGCAGCTTAAGTCTAGCGGGCTTGGGTACCGGGGAGCTGTTTTTT. Amino acids: CASSLSLAGLGTGELFF.

V and J are TRBV11-1 and TRBJ2-7; TRBD1 agrees at 7 bases. CDR1 and CDR2 from the germline V gene are SGHAT and FQDESV (reference sequence). V lost 5 bases to trimming and J lost 0 bases; unmatched junction nucleotides: 10. The CDR3 consists of 16 residues. This CDR3 reads CASSKGFGTVSYEQYF. The CDR3 DNA is TGTGCCAGCAGCAAAGGGTTCGGGACAGTCTCCTACGAGCAGTACTTC.

This chain connects TRBV5-1 to TRBJ2-3, with D possibly being TRBD2 (6 bases). CDR1 is SGHRS, CDR2 YFSETQ, per germline. The V and J ends lost 1 base and 2 bases respectively, with 11 bases between them. The CDR3 totals 15 residues. The CDR3 here is CASSLWAGNTDTQYF. The CDR3 DNA sequence: TGCGCCAGCAGCTTGTGGGCGGGAAACACAGATACGCAGTATTTT.

The gene calls are TRBV29-1 and TRBJ2-7; TRBD2 agrees at 9 bases. V was clipped by 0 bases and J by 2 bases; unmatched bases: 5. CDR3 size: 15 residues. Per germline, CDR1 SQVTM and CDR2 ANQGSEA. CDR3 nucleotide sequence: TGCAGCGTTGAAGATAATCCTAGCGGGGCCTACGAGCAGTACTTC. It codes for CSVEDNPSGAYEQYF.

The rearrangement uses TRBV4-1 and TRBJ2-7; TRBD1 is a possible D gene (6 bases). Germline V gives CDR1 MGHRA, CDR2 YSYEKL. Trimming cost V 3 bases and J 6 bases, with 15 bases left between them. The CDR3 spans 14 residues. CDR3 nucleotide sequence: TGCGCCAGCAGCCAGTCTCGCGGACAGCGCGAGCAGTACTTC. Translation gives CASSQSRGQREQYF.

The chain links TRBV5-5 to TRBJ2-7; D not certain. V was cut by 1 base and J by 9 bases, with 14 bases left in between. CDR3 size: 13 residues. Germline V gene data show CDR1 as SGHKS and CDR2 as YYEKEE (reference sequence). Written as DNA, the CDR3 is TGTGCCAGCAGCTTGCAAGACTCTAAGACGCAGTACTTC. Protein: CASSLQDSKTQYF.

The rearrangement joins TRBV7-2 to TRBJ2-5; D unclear. V was clipped by 5 bases and J by 4 bases, with 8 bases between them. CDR1 is SGHTA, CDR2 FQGNSA, per germline. This CDR3 region has 12 residues. The CDR3 DNA reads as TGTGCCAGCAGCCCCCGCGGAGAGACCCAGTACTTC. It is translated as CASSPRGETQYF.

The chain carries TRBV6-4 and TRBJ1-1; D may be TRBD1 (6 bases). Trimming shortened V by 2 bases and J by 5 bases, and 12 bases separated the two germline ends. Germline V CDR1 and CDR2: MRHNA, SNTAGT. There are 14 residues in the CDR3. This chain's CDR3 is CASSDPRGNTEAFF. The CDR3, as DNA: TGTGCCAGCAGTGACCCCAGGGGTAATACTGAAGCTTTCTTT.

The rearrangement links TRBV9 to TRBJ2-1; 7 bases match TRBD2. V shed 4 bases and J 0 bases; nucleotides not matched to a gene: 10. Germline V lookup: CDR1 SGDLS, CDR2 YYNGEE. The CDR3 spans 17 residues. This CDR3 reads CASSQRDYRFSYNEQFF. In nucleotides, the CDR3 is TGTGCCAGCAGCCAACGGGACTACAGGTTCTCCTACAATGAGCAGTTCTTC.

This clone was observed a handful of times. The rearrangement uses TRBV7-2 and TRBJ1-5; D not resolved. This CDR3 is 14 amino acids long. The germline CDR1 and CDR2 sequences are SGHTA and FQGNSA. V dropped 1 base and J dropped 6 bases, with 10 bases sitting between them. The CDR3 here is CASSLEYTIQPQHF. The CDR3 region has the DNA TGTGCCAGCAGCTTAGAGTACACTATTCAGCCCCAGCATTTT.

The chain is built from TRBV10-2 and TRBJ1-5; TRBD1 might be the D (5 bases). V gave up 6 bases and J gave up 0 bases, with 9 bases separating them. Germline V lookup: CDR1 WSHSY, CDR2 SAAADI. There are 14 residues in the CDR3. The CDR3 is CASRDTHSNQPQHF. DNA for the CDR3: TGCGCCAGCAGGGACACCCATAGCAATCAGCCCCAGCATTTT.

This chain links TRBV27 with TRBJ2-4; 9 nucleotides agree with TRBD1. The J segment lost 7 bases and the V segment lost 7 bases, leaving 5 bases of the junction unmatched. CDR3 length: 13 residues. Per the germline V gene, CDR1 is MNHEY and CDR2 is SMNVEV (reference sequence). The CDR3, as DNA: TGTGCCAGCACCGAGGGACAGGGCAACATTCAGTACTTC. As protein: CASTEGQGNIQYF.

This chain connects TRBV9 to TRBJ2-3; 14 bases align to TRBD2. Germline-derived CDR1 and CDR2 are SGDLS and YYNGEE. The CDR3 sequence is 16 residues long. V shed 3 bases and J 6 bases; nucleotides not matched to a gene: 6. The CDR3 sequence: CASSGGLAGVGDTQYF. The DNA of the CDR3 is TGTGCCAGCAGCGGGGGACTAGCGGGAGTAGGGGATACGCAGTATTTT.

This clone occurred once. V usage is TRBV5-4 and J usage is TRBJ1-6; 7 bases fit TRBD1. J was trimmed by 6 bases and V by 4 bases; bases with no gene match: 10. CDR3 length: 16 amino acids. Looked up from germline, CDR1 is SGHNT and CDR2 is YYREEE (reference sequence). This CDR3 is CASSLSLTGFNSPLHF. The DNA for the CDR3 is TGTGCCAGCAGCCTAAGCTTGACAGGGTTTAATTCACCCCTCCACTTT. Complete variable domain (other parts from reference TRBV5-4 and TRBJ1-6): ETGVTQSPTHLIKTRGQQVTLRCSSQSGHNTVSWYQQALGQGPQFIFQYYREEENGRGNFPPRFSGLQFPNYSSELNVNALELDDSALYLCASSLSLTGFNSPLHFGNGTRLTVT.

The chain carries TRBV4-3 and TRBJ1-1, with D perhaps matching TRBD1 (6 bases). The ends were cut back, 1 base at V and 1 base at J, with 10 bases in the middle. The germline CDR1 and CDR2 sequences are LGHNA and YSLEER. CDR3 size: 15 residues. The CDR3: CASSQGRGGNTEAFF. The DNA for the CDR3 is TGCGCCAGCAGCCAAGGAAGAGGGGGGAACACTGAAGCTTTCTTT.

The chain is built from TRBV6-1 and TRBJ1-1; D possibly corresponds to TRBD1 (5 bases). The V gene's germline CDR1 is MNHNS and CDR2 SASEGT. The CDR3 spans 13 residues. V was trimmed by 6 bases and J by 8 bases, leaving 16 bases between them. In DNA form, the CDR3 reads TGTGCCAGCAGGACTGGGATAGGGGCGGAAGCTTTCTTT. As protein: CASRTGIGAEAFF.

This chain uses TRBV28 with TRBJ2-1, with 16 bases identical to TRBD2. V lost 6 bases, J lost 4 bases, and 9 bases stayed unmatched. The CDR3 runs to 18 residues. In germline, CDR1 is MDHEN, CDR2 SYDVKM. Here the CDR3 reads CASSPHPGLAGGYNEQFF. The CDR3 DNA reads TGTGCCAGCAGCCCCCATCCGGGACTAGCGGGGGGGTACAATGAGCAGTTCTTC.